A single sample is the source of the 18 T cell receptor beta chains below, sequenced in a study of blood T cell repertoires in COVID-19. The protocol was immunoSEQ multiplex PCR, while the TCRdb copy is restricted to in-frame clones and leaves out a portion. The sample comprises 65,000 to 70,000 clones, about 81% of which are singletons, and around 9.2% rests with the top ten. Specimen: peripheral blood. The receptor source for this set is a human donor in a cohort sampled during active COVID-19.

The chain is built from TRBV5-8 and TRBJ1-2, with 9 bases matching TRBD1. V lost 2 bases and J lost 4; bases outside the gene matches: 6. Germline values: CDR1 SGHTS, CDR2 YDEGEE. CDR3 length: 15 amino acids. CDR3 bases: TGTGCCAGCAGCTTACAGGACAGGGGACCCTATGGCTACACCTTC. Amino acids: CASSLQDRGPYGYTF.

The rearrangement uses TRBV28 and TRBJ1-1, with D uncertain. Trimming took 10 bases from V and 11 from J, leaving 17 bases between them. CDR3 size: 11 residues. Germline V gene lookup returns CDR1 MDHEN and CDR2 SYDVKM. CDR3 in DNA: TGTGCCACACAAGCCCAACTACTTGCTTTCTTT. Protein product: CATQAQLLAFF.

This clone was found a few times. Other DNA sequences in the same sample also yield this CDR3. This sequence joins TRBV5-1 and TRBJ2-3; no clear D. Deletions cut 1 base from V and 4 bases from J, with 4 bases between. The CDR3 loop spans 12 amino acids. Germline V CDR1 and CDR2: SGHRS, YFSETQ. The CDR3 sequence is CASSLSADTQYF. CDR3 nucleotide sequence: TGCGCCAGCAGCTTGTCAGCAGATACGCAGTATTTT.

This chain joins TRBV6-6 and TRBJ2-1; TRBD2 matches at 12 bases. The germline CDR1 and CDR2 sequences are MNHNY and SVGAGI (reference sequence). This CDR3 is 15 amino acids long. Trimming at V came to 5 bases and at J to 7 bases, leaving 6 bases not matched to a gene. The CDR3 reads CASSGTSGRSNEQFF. CDR3 nucleotide sequence: TGTGCCAGCAGTGGAACTAGCGGGAGGTCGAATGAGCAGTTCTTC.

The CDR3 spells CASSIGAAVIHGQYF. The CDR3 nucleotides are TGTGCCAGTAGTATAGGCGCGGCGGTGATTCACGGGCAGTATTTT. J is TRBJ2-3 and V is TRBV19; D is unresolved. The CDR3 length is 15 residues. The V gene lost 1 base and the J gene lost 11 bases, with 19 bases spanning the gap. In germline, CDR1 is LNHDA, CDR2 SQIVND (reference sequence). The entire variable domain, with the rest obtained from reference TRBV19 and TRBJ2-3, is as follows: DGGITQSPKYLFRKEGQNVTLSCEQNLNHDAMYWYRQDPGQGLRLIYYSQIVNDFQKGDIAEGYSVSREKKESFPLTVTSAQKNPTAFYLCASSIGAAVIHGQYFGPGTRLTVL.

J is TRBJ2-1 and V is TRBV20-1; the D is unclear. From germline, CDR1 is DFQATT and CDR2 SNEGSKA (reference sequence). The V and J ends lost 6 bases and 3 bases respectively, with 12 bases between them. This CDR3 comprises 13 residues. The CDR3 sequence is CSASGSYYNEQFF. Written as DNA, the CDR3 is TGCAGTGCCAGTGGTAGCTACTACAATGAGCAGTTCTTC.

This rearrangement joins TRBV24-1 to TRBJ1-1, with D maybe TRBD1 (5 bases). CDR1 and CDR2 from the germline V gene are KGHDR and SFDVKD. The ends were cut back, 4 bases at V and 4 bases at J, with 12 bases in the middle. The CDR3 loop spans 14 amino acids. The CDR3 nucleotides read TGTGCCACCAGTGAGGGAGGGGCCGGCACTGAAGCTTTCTTT. As protein: CATSEGGAGTEAFF.

The chain is built from TRBV6-5 and TRBJ1-5; D is unclear. Trimming shortened V by 8 bases and J by 3 bases, and 14 bases separated the two germline ends. CDR3 length: 14 amino acids. Germline-derived CDR1 and CDR2 are MNHEY and SVGAGI. CDR3 sequence (DNA): TGTGCCAGCGGATCGGAGGGTCACAATCAGCCCCAGCATTTT. Protein sequence: CASGSEGHNQPQHF.

The J gene is TRBJ1-2, the V gene TRBV6-5; possible D gene TRBD1, 5 bases. Trimming pared 2 bases from V and 8 bases from J, leaving 12 bases between. Germline-derived CDR1 and CDR2 are MNHEY and SVGAGI. The CDR3 is 13 residues long. The CDR3 DNA is TGTGCCAGCAGTTACCTTCAGGGTACGGGCTACACCTTC. Its protein is CASSYLQGTGYTF.

The CDR3 coding sequence is TGTGCCAGCAGTTTATCTGCCCCTGGCAGCATTCAGTACTTC. This encodes CASSLSAPGSIQYF. The genes are TRBV28 and TRBJ2-4, with unresolved D. The CDR3 has 14 amino acids. From germline, CDR1 is MDHEN and CDR2 SYDVKM. Trimming removed 1 base at V and 9 bases at J, with 13 bases between.

The chain is built from TRBV6-1 and TRBJ1-2; D gene uncertain. There are 11 residues in the CDR3. Germline CDR1 is MNHNS and CDR2 is SASEGT. V gave up 3 bases and J gave up 8 bases, with 7 bases separating them. CDR3 protein: CASSDRWGYTF. Here the CDR3 DNA reads TGTGCCAGCAGTGACAGGTGGGGCTACACCTTC.

The chain couples TRBV18 to TRBJ1-4, with a tentative D call TRBD1 (5 bases). Germline V lookup: CDR1 KGHSH, CDR2 LQKENI. CDR3 size: 13 residues. The V end lost 4 bases, the J end lost 8 bases, and 11 bases lay between the germline ends. The CDR3 DNA reads as TGTGCCAGCTCACTAGGGGTAAACGAAAAACTGTTTTTT. Protein sequence: CASSLGVNEKLFF.

This clone is labeled as medium-sized. The chain carries TRBV6-1 and TRBJ1-5; D is ambiguous. The CDR3 is 15 residues long. Germline V CDR1 and CDR2: MNHNS, SASEGT. Trimming cost V 0 bases and J 4 bases, with 10 bases left between them. The CDR3 region has the DNA TGTGCCAGCAGTGAAGCGTGGGGAGTGAATCAGCCCCAGCATTTT. The encoded protein is CASSEAWGVNQPQHF.

This clone occurred once. The chain combines TRBV7-9 with TRBJ1-4, with 12 bases lining up with TRBD1. V lost 4 bases, J lost 7 bases, and 10 bases stayed unmatched. This CDR3 contains 17 residues. Germline V CDR1 and CDR2: SEHNR, FQNEAQ (reference sequence). CDR3 in amino acids: CASSSSGTGGLSEKLFF. Here the CDR3 DNA reads TGTGCCAGCAGCTCGAGCGGGACAGGGGGCTTGAGTGAAAAACTGTTTTTT.

The rearrangement joins TRBV5-6 to TRBJ2-7, with 7 bases lining up with TRBD2. Germline CDR1 and CDR2: SGHDT and YYEEEE. J gave up 4 bases and V 4 bases, and 11 bases lay outside the gene matches. The CDR3 covers 15 residues. This CDR3 reads CASSGGDRVFYEQYF. The CDR3 region has the DNA TGTGCCAGCAGCGGGGGGGACCGCGTATTTTACGAGCAGTACTTC.

This chain joins TRBV13 and TRBJ1-1, with D uncertain. V was shortened by 1 base and J by 3 bases, with 12 bases between the two germline ends. The CDR3 sequence is 15 residues long. CDR1 is PRHDT, CDR2 FYEKMQ, per germline (reference sequence). The CDR3 coding sequence is TGTGCCAGCAGCTTAGCGAAATCCGGGTACACTGAAGCTTTCTTT. Translating gives CASSLAKSGYTEAFF.

The genes are TRBV9 and TRBJ1-4; no clear D. Germline V gene sequence: CDR1 SGDLS, CDR2 YYNGEE. The CDR3 length is 14 residues. With 4 bases removed from V and 5 bases from J, the gap between germline ends came to 12 bases. The CDR3 loop is CASSRGPGNEKLFF. The CDR3 region has the DNA TGTGCCAGCAGCCGAGGCCCGGGAAATGAAAAACTGTTTTTT.

The count of this clone is one. V and J are TRBV30 and TRBJ2-5; 7 bases fit TRBD1. This CDR3 is 13 amino acids long. CDR1 and CDR2 from the germline V gene are GTSNPN and SVGIG (reference sequence). Unmatched junction bases numbered 5, after V lost 3 bases and J lost 4 bases. For the CDR3, the DNA is TGTGCCTGGAGGGGCAGGGGGAGAGAGACCCAGTACTTC. Translating it yields CAWRGRGRETQYF.